The 7 T cell receptor beta chains given below trace back to one sample, sequenced in a study of blood T cell repertoires in COVID-19 (dated by TCRdb to about 2020). The library was built by means of the immunoSEQ multiplex PCR assay. TCRdb holds this immuneACCESS table with in-frame rearrangements only. Some clones are missing; in checked studies, unresolved V genes explain under half, and the rest has no known cause. Across this sample there are over 200,000 clones, with 85% seen only once. Approximately 19% of the sample is taken by the ten largest. Sequencing was performed on PBMCs or T cells enriched from blood (not recorded which). The receptors were sampled from a man aged 40-49 years who had recovered from COVID-19.

The chain joins TRBV28 to TRBJ1-1; tentatively, D is TRBD1 (5 bases). Per germline, CDR1 MDHEN and CDR2 SYDVKM. V lost 7 bases, J lost 5 bases, and 20 bases lay in between. The length of the CDR3 is 15 residues. The CDR3 here is CASKLGGGAPTEAFF. CDR3 nucleotides: TGTGCCAGCAAATTGGGGGGAGGGGCGCCGACTGAAGCTTTCTTT.

The chain joins TRBV28 to TRBJ1-5; a weak D match, TRBD1 (6 bases). V dropped 4 bases and J dropped 9 bases, with 16 bases sitting between them. The CDR3 is made up of 14 amino acids. Germline-derived CDR1 and CDR2 are MDHEN and SYDVKM. In DNA, the CDR3 is TGTGCCAGCAGTTGGACAGAGCCGTGGGGGCCCCAGCATTTT. It is translated as CASSWTEPWGPQHF.

The chain has TRBV2 and TRBJ2-2; 7 bases match TRBD2. The V gene end was trimmed by 4 bases and the J gene end by 7 bases; junction bases not matched to a gene: 6. The CDR3 is 14 amino acids. Germline V gene data show CDR1 as SNHLY and CDR2 as FYNNEI. CDR3 region: CASSVDRGVGELFF. DNA for the CDR3: TGTGCCAGCAGTGTGGATCGGGGGGTCGGGGAGCTGTTTTTT.

This clone is a singleton in its sample. J is TRBJ1-5 and V is TRBV30; the D gene is possibly TRBD1 (5 bases). Germline V gene lookup returns CDR1 GTSNPN and CDR2 SVGIG (reference sequence). The CDR3 sequence is 14 residues long. Trimming left V 2 bases short and J 2 bases short, with 10 bases between. CDR3 sequence: CAWSPGSGNQPQHF. The CDR3 DNA reads TGTGCCTGGAGTCCAGGGTCGGGCAATCAGCCCCAGCATTTT.

V usage is TRBV27 and J usage is TRBJ1-1, with 8 bases identical to TRBD1. The CDR3 totals 15 residues. Germline V gene data show CDR1 as MNHEY and CDR2 as SMNVEV (reference sequence). With 6 bases clipped from V and 1 base from J, the junction kept 7 bases outside the gene matches. The CDR3 DNA is TGTGCCAGCAGACGCGCTGGACAGGGGAACACTGAAGCTTTCTTT. Amino acids: CASRRAGQGNTEAFF.

The V and J genes are TRBV4-1 and TRBJ2-7; D remains ambiguous. This CDR3 contains 16 residues. V was clipped by 0 bases and J by 1 base, with 13 bases between them. Germline V gene data show CDR1 as MGHRA and CDR2 as YSYEKL. Here the CDR3 DNA reads TGCGCCAGCAGCCAAGAGCCTGCACTTTTGTCCTACGAGCAGTACTTC. It translates to CASSQEPALLSYEQYF.

The CDR3 sequence is CASRPGQGAWEQYF. The DNA of the CDR3 is TGTGCCAGCCGACCGGGACAGGGGGCTTGGGAGCAGTACTTC. The chain carries TRBV28 and TRBJ2-7, with 12 bases aligning to TRBD1. The length of the CDR3 is 14 residues. V trimming: 8 bases; J trimming: 7 bases; junction bases outside the gene matches: 9. CDR1 is MDHEN, CDR2 SYDVKM, per germline. Full variable domain (rest looked up from reference TRBV28 and TRBJ2-7): DVKVTQSSRYLVKRTGEKVFLECVQDMDHENMFWYRQDPGLGLRLIYFSYDVKMKEKGDIPEGYSVSREKKERFSLILESASTNQTSMYLCASRPGQGAWEQYFGPGTRLTVT.